This T cell receptor beta chain came from a study of response to subunit inactivated influenza vaccine. Study outcomes and limitations: Few new T cells, the authors suggested, are recruited by each seasonal influenza vaccination.

TCRdb called the RT-PCR reads again in MiXCR, with one record for every CDR3 protein. The table shows about 180,000 distinct CDR3 sequences, with roughly 10% occurring only once. The V gene's germline CDR1 is SGHTS and CDR2 YDEGEE. J gave up 7 bases and V 4 bases, and 4 bases lay outside the gene matches. The CDR3 extends over 13 amino acids. About this clonotype: No antigen is known for it.

The material sequenced was CD8+ T cells sorted from PBMCs, taken about 24 months after vaccination. The chain recombines TRBV5-8 with TRBJ2-5; 10 bases fit TRBD1. The source of this sequence is a man aged 50 to 69 who received an inactivated influenza vaccine. The CDR3 protein is CASSGTGEWTQYF. DNA for the CDR3: TGTGCCAGCAGCGGGACAGGGGAGTGGACCCAGTACTTC.